This T cell receptor beta chain was captured by sequencing in a study of T cells after posttransplantation cyclophosphamide. Study results and caveats: Tissue-infiltrating T cells from skin or gut overlapped little with blood T cells. After PTCy, TRB diversity resembled that of CNI/methotrexate controls. Later blood repertoires were often dominated by clones from the donor CD8+ memory compartment.

This clone appeared a single time. Antigen specificity is unknown. Assay: immunoSEQ multiplex PCR; the TCRdb copy retains only in-frame clones and omits some. Among 25,000 to 35,000 clones listed, around 90% were seen once. This TCR was sampled from a woman aged 40 to 49 with a blood cancer, CMV-positive, and with a related stem cell donor. Sequenced material: PBMCs.

The CDR3 is CASSWTGGNEQFF. CDR3 coding DNA: TGTGCCAGCAGTTGGACAGGGGGCAATGAGCAGTTCTTC. The V call is TRBV4-2, the J call TRBJ2-1, with 10 bases aligning to TRBD1. V trimming: 6 bases; J trimming: 6 bases; junction bases outside the gene matches: 2. The CDR3 length is 13 residues. Germline lookup yields CDR1 LGHNA and CDR2 YNFKEQ.